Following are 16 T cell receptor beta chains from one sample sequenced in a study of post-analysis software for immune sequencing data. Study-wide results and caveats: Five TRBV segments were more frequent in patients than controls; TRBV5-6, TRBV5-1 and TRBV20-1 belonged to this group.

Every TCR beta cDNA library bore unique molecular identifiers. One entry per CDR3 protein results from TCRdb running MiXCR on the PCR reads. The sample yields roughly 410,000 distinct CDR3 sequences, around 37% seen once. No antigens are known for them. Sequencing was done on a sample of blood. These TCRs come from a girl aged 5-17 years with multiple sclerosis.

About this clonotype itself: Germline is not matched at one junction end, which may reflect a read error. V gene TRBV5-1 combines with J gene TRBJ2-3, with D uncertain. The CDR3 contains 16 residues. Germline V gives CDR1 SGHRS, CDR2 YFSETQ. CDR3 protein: CASSLTASISTDTRYF. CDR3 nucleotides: TGCGCCAGCAGCTTGACAGCTTCAATTAGCACAGATACGCGGTATTTT.

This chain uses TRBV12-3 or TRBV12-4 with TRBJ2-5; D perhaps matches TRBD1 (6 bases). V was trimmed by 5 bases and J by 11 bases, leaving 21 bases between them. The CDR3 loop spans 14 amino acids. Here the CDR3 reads CASSVDRSVGEQYF. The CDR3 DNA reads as TGTGCCAGCAGTGTCGACAGGTCCGTGGGGGAGCAGTACTTC.

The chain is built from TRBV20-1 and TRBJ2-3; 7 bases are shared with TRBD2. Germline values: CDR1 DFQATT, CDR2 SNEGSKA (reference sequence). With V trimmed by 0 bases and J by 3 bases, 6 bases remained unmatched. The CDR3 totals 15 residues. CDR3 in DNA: TGCAGTGCTAGAGAACCAGCGGGGATGACAGATACGCAGTATTTT. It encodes CSAREPAGMTDTQYF.

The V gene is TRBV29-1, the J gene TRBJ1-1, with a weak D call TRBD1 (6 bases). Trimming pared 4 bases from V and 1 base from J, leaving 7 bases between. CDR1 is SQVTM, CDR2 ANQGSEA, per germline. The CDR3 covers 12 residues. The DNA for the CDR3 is TGCAGCGTTGCGGGACAGAACACTGAAGCTTTCTTT. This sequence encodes CSVAGQNTEAFF.

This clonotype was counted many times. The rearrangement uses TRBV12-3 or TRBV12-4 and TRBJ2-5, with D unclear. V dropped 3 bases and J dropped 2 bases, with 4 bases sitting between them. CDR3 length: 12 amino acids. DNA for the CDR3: TGTGCCAGCAGTTTTCATCAAGAGACCCAGTACTTC. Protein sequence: CASSFHQETQYF.

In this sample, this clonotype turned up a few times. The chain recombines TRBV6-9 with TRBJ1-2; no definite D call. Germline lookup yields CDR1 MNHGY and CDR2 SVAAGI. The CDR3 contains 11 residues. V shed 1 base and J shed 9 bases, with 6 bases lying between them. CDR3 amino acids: CASSYLGSYTF. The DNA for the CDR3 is TGTGCCAGCAGTTATTTAGGTAGCTACACCTTC.

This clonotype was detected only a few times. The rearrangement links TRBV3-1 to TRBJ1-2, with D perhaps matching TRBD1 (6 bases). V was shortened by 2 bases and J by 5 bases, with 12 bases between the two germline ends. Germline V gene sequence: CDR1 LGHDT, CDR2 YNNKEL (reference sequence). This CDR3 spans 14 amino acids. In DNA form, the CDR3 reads TGTGCCAGCAGCCAATTGGGGGCCACATATGGCTACACCTTC. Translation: CASSQLGATYGYTF.

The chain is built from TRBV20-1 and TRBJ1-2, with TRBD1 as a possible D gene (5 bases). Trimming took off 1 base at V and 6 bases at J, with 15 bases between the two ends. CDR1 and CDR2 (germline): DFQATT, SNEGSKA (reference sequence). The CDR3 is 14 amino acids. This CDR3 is CSARVRDFTDGYTF. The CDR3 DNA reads TGCAGTGCTAGAGTCCGGGACTTCACGGATGGCTACACCTTC.

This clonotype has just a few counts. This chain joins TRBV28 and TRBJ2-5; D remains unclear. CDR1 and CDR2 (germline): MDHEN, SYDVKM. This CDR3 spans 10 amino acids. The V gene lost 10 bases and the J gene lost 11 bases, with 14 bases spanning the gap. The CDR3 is CATRDLEQYF. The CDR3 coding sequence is TGTGCCACCAGAGACTTGGAGCAGTACTTC.

In DNA form, the CDR3 reads TGTGCCAGCAGTTTTCAAGCGGGGGGCGCAAGAGGGCAGTACTTC. Its translation: CASSFQAGGARGQYF. The chain uses TRBV12-3 or TRBV12-4 and TRBJ2-7; 9 positions match TRBD2. After removal of 3 bases from V and 9 bases from J, the junction contained 12 bases not matched to a gene. The CDR3 loop spans 15 amino acids.

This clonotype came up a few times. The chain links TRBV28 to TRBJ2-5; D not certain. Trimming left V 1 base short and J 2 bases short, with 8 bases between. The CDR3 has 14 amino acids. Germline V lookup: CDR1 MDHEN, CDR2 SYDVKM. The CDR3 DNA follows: TGTGCCAGCAGTTTATCTCAGATTCAAGAGACCCAGTACTTC. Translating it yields CASSLSQIQETQYF.

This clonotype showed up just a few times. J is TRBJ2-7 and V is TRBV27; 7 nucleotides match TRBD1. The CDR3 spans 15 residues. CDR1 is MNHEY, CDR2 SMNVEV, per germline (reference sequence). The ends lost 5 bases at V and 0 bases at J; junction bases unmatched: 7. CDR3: CASSVTGYTSYEQYF. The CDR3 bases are TGTGCCAGCAGTGTGACAGGGTATACCTCCTACGAGCAGTACTTC.

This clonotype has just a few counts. CDR3: CASRGVRENYGYTF. CDR3 bases: TGCGCCAGCCGGGGGGTCAGGGAGAACTATGGCTACACCTTC. This chain uses TRBV4-1 with TRBJ1-2; the D gene is possibly TRBD1 (5 bases). V gave up 8 bases and J gave up 2 bases, with 15 bases separating them. Germline CDR1 reads MGHRA; CDR2 reads YSYEKL. The CDR3 consists of 14 residues.

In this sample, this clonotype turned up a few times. The CDR3 sequence: CASSVGLGLDEQYF. The DNA for the CDR3 is TGTGCCAGCAGCGTAGGTCTGGGGTTGGACGAGCAGTACTTC. The V call is TRBV9, the J call TRBJ2-7; no definite D call. The CDR3 length is 14 residues. Trimming took off 0 bases at V and 5 bases at J, with 12 bases between the two ends. The V gene's germline CDR1 is SGDLS and CDR2 YYNGEE.

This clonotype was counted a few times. DNA for the CDR3: TGCAGTGCCCCCGAGCGCGGCACTGAAGCTTTCTTT. Protein: CSAPERGTEAFF. The chain couples TRBV20-1 to TRBJ1-1, with D uncertain. The V end lost 6 bases, the J end lost 4 bases, and 12 bases lay between the germline ends. This CDR3 spans 12 amino acids. Germline V lookup: CDR1 DFQATT, CDR2 SNEGSKA (reference sequence).

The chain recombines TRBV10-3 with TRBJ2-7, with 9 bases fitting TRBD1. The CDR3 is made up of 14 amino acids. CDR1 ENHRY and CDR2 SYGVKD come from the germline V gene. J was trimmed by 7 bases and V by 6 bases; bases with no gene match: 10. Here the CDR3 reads CAISNSQGAREQYF. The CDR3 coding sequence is TGTGCCATCAGCAACTCACAGGGGGCGAGGGAGCAGTACTTC.